This TCR beta chain emerged from a study of beta chain features in type 1 diabetes. Study-level points and caveats: In every one of the four CD4+ subsets, TCRB CDR3s were moderately but significantly shorter in Type 1 diabetes patients. A definitive answer on HLA type influencing TCRB rearrangement was not reached here.

Using CD45RO/CCR7/CD25/CD127/CD95/CD27, CD4+ naive, central memory, regulatory and stem cell-like memory cells were sorted. Germline V gene data show CDR1 as LGHNA and CDR2 as YNFKEQ. V was clipped by 1 base and J by 4 bases, with 14 bases between them. CDR3 length: 15 amino acids. Concerning this clone: Antigen unknown.

The isolated RNA, all of it, was reverse transcribed, so expressed TCRB transcripts were what got sequenced. The table came from immunoSEQ multiplex PCR; TCRdb's copy has only in-frame clones and leaves some out. This sample has 300,000 or so clones, with 6.5% to 10% found just once. The chain carries TRBV4-2 and TRBJ2-7; D remains ambiguous. Sequenced input: central memory CD4+ T cells from blood. The clonotype was recovered from a woman between 18 and 29 years old in good health. The CDR3 protein is CASSQVLGSGYEQYF. CDR3 nucleotide sequence: TGTGCCAGCAGCCAAGTATTGGGGTCCGGTTACGAGCAGTACTTC.